A selection of T cell receptor beta chains follows, all from one sample in a study of blood T cell repertoires in COVID-19. Libraries were prepared by immunoSEQ multiplex PCR; TCRdb keeps only in-frame clonotypes and omits some of them. The sample contains roughly 150,000 clones, 65% to 85% of which appear only once. The specimen sequenced was PBMCs or T cells enriched from blood (not recorded which). These receptors were collected from a woman aged 40 to 49 with acute COVID-19. Each CDR3 is given with its conserved first and last residue. The order of the fields is J gene, clone size, D gene, V gene, CDR3 protein, CDR3 DNA. A D gene is named only where the DNA matches it firmly. Clone size is given for some rows only: seen once, a few or many times, or a class if the clone is expanded.

TRBJ1-2 | once | - | TRBV20-1 | CSASVRRGGYTF | TGCAGTGCTAGTGTTAGGAGGGGAGGCTACACCTTC
TRBJ1-5 | few | - | TRBV18 | CASSPNGQRDQPQHF | TGTGCCAGCTCCCCGAATGGACAGAGGGATCAGCCCCAGCATTTT
TRBJ2-1 | - | TRBD2 | TRBV4-2 | CASSQGTSGYNEQFF | TGTGCCAGCAGCCAAGGGACTAGCGGCTACAATGAGCAGTTCTTC
TRBJ1-2 | - | - | TRBV6-1 | CASSEDRVYTF | TGTGCCAGCAGTGAAGACAGGGTCTACACCTTC
TRBJ2-1 | - | - | TRBV2 | CASTRGNEQFF | TGTGCCAGCACTCGGGGGAATGAGCAGTTCTTC
TRBJ1-2 | once | TRBD1 | TRBV5-4 | CASSFVLGQDSTGYTF | TGTGCCAGCAGCTTCGTCCTGGGACAGGACTCGACGGGCTACACCTTC
TRBJ2-5 | - | - | TRBV3-1/TRBV3-2 | CASSQDPGTSRGTQYF | TGTGCCAGCAGCCAAGATCCGGGTACCTCCAGAGGGACCCAGTACTTC
TRBJ2-2 | - | - | TRBV19 | CASSLFSNTLTGELFF | TGTGCCAGTAGTCTTTTTTCCAATACTTTAACCGGGGAGCTGTTTTTT
TRBJ2-3 | - | TRBD1 | TRBV5-4 | CASSLGPGQGGSSTDTQYF | TGTGCCAGCAGCTTGGGGCCGGGACAGGGGGGATCTAGCACAGATACGCAGTATTTT
TRBJ1-2 | - | - | TRBV4-1 | CASSQAWAQNYGYTF | TGCGCCAGCAGCCAAGCTTGGGCTCAGAACTATGGCTACACCTTC
TRBJ2-7 | - | TRBD2 | TRBV10-1 | CASSDRPGLAAYEQYF | TGCGCCAGCAGTGATAGGCCGGGACTAGCGGCCTACGAGCAGTACTTC
TRBJ2-7 | - | - | TRBV5-1 | CASSLAVSYEQYF | TGCGCCAGCAGCTTGGCAGTGTCCTACGAGCAGTACTTC
TRBJ1-3 | - | TRBD1 | TRBV7-6 | CASSLGSGGAFGNTIYF | TGTGCCAGCAGCTTAGGCTCAGGGGGCGCCTTTGGAAACACCATATATTTT
TRBJ2-4 | - | - | TRBV5-1 | CASSLGRGGRNIQYF | TGCGCCAGCAGCTTGGGTAGGGGAGGTAGAAACATTCAGTACTTC
TRBJ2-5 | - | - | TRBV18 | CASSPGGGETQYF | TGTGCCAGCTCACCAGGCGGGGGCGAGACCCAGTACTTC